The rows below give T cell receptor beta chains drawn from one sample of a study of response to subunit inactivated influenza vaccine. Using its own MiXCR run on the RT-PCR reads, TCRdb lists one record per CDR3 protein. Of approximately 230,000 distinct CDR3 sequences in the sample, 10% to 15% were seen once. The source material was non-naive T cells sorted from PBMCs, sampled approximately 15 days before vaccination. The receptors originated from a man aged 45-65 years who received an inactivated influenza vaccine. Both conserved end residues are part of each CDR3.

CDR3aa: CASSLEAGADYGYTF
v_gene: TRBV5-1
j_gene: TRBJ1-2

CDR3aa: CSASGEVGRVAGGRETQYF
v_gene: TRBV20-1
j_gene: TRBJ2-5

CDR3aa: CASSGTGLGKTQYF
v_gene: TRBV7-9
j_gene: TRBJ2-5

CDR3aa: CASTLTGGGEQYF
v_gene: TRBV12-3/TRBV12-4
j_gene: TRBJ2-7

CDR3aa: CASSPRTESYEQYF
v_gene: TRBV9
j_gene: TRBJ2-7

CDR3aa: CASGLEGGLNTEAFF
v_gene: TRBV12-5
j_gene: TRBJ1-1

CDR3aa: CASSLRGGGGPFEFF
v_gene: TRBV28
j_gene: TRBJ2-1

CDR3aa: CASRPTGASGYTF
v_gene: TRBV6-1
j_gene: TRBJ1-2

CDR3aa: CASTPRTGNQPQHF
v_gene: TRBV28
j_gene: TRBJ1-5

CDR3aa: CASSEGGGVNYEQYF
v_gene: TRBV6-1
j_gene: TRBJ2-7

CDR3aa: CARNNGGSGAYQPQHF
v_gene: TRBV28
j_gene: TRBJ1-5

CDR3aa: CSGRPGQSSYEQYF
v_gene: TRBV20-1
j_gene: TRBJ2-7

CDR3aa: CASSLVLAINNEQFF
v_gene: TRBV11-2
j_gene: TRBJ2-1

CDR3aa: CASSQDGQGEETQYF
v_gene: TRBV4-1
j_gene: TRBJ2-5

CDR3aa: CASSLVAGETDTQYF
v_gene: TRBV5-1
j_gene: TRBJ2-3

CDR3aa: CSAAYGDYEQYF
v_gene: TRBV20-1
j_gene: TRBJ2-7

CDR3aa: CSARDHEGTYEQYF
v_gene: TRBV20-1
j_gene: TRBJ2-7

CDR3aa: CASSQGQGSYNSPLHF
v_gene: TRBV4-1
j_gene: TRBJ1-6

CDR3aa: CASSRADNEQFF
v_gene: TRBV12-3/TRBV12-4
j_gene: TRBJ2-1

CDR3aa: CASSHLAGGTDTQYF
v_gene: TRBV4-3
j_gene: TRBJ2-3

CDR3aa: CASRPGAGRTEAFF
v_gene: TRBV3-1
j_gene: TRBJ1-1

CDR3aa: CASRRVGGTGELFF
v_gene: TRBV28
j_gene: TRBJ2-2

CDR3aa: CAWSVQGGDASPLHF
v_gene: TRBV30
j_gene: TRBJ1-6

CDR3aa: CSVRGDTEKLFF
v_gene: TRBV20-1
j_gene: TRBJ1-4

CDR3aa: CASSPPGTEVTGELFF
v_gene: TRBV7-6
j_gene: TRBJ2-2

CDR3aa: CASSRTSGIIGYEQYF
v_gene: TRBV12-3/TRBV12-4
j_gene: TRBJ2-7

CDR3aa: CASRIRVNQPQHF
v_gene: TRBV6-1
j_gene: TRBJ1-5

CDR3aa: CASSQGTSDYNEQFF
v_gene: TRBV4-2
j_gene: TRBJ2-1

CDR3aa: CASSSTGSRMDTQYF
v_gene: TRBV5-1
j_gene: TRBJ2-3

CDR3aa: CASSPPTGRTYGYTF
v_gene: TRBV18
j_gene: TRBJ1-2

CDR3aa: CASSLEGNSGNTIYF
v_gene: TRBV5-1
j_gene: TRBJ1-3

CDR3aa: CSAREQGPATDTQYF
v_gene: TRBV20-1
j_gene: TRBJ2-3

CDR3aa: CATRTPGTGYNEQFF
v_gene: TRBV15
j_gene: TRBJ2-1

CDR3aa: CASSYSTANEKLFF
v_gene: TRBV6-5
j_gene: TRBJ1-4

CDR3aa: CASSLRTSGAGELFF
v_gene: TRBV4-1
j_gene: TRBJ2-2

CDR3aa: CASSQEGTDNYGYTF
v_gene: TRBV4-2
j_gene: TRBJ1-2

CDR3aa: CASSQDPAGSDAKNIQYF
v_gene: TRBV4-3
j_gene: TRBJ2-4

CDR3aa: CASSQDPTEETQYF
v_gene: TRBV4-3
j_gene: TRBJ2-5

CDR3aa: CASSFGGSGGTYEQYF
v_gene: TRBV28
j_gene: TRBJ2-7

CDR3aa: CASSLGPQGLNTEAFF
v_gene: TRBV11-1
j_gene: TRBJ1-1

CDR3aa: CAITNTAGGWHEQFF
v_gene: TRBV10-3
j_gene: TRBJ2-1

CDR3aa: CASGKGLYEQYF
v_gene: TRBV13
j_gene: TRBJ2-7

CDR3aa: CSARDWASSYEQYF
v_gene: TRBV20-1
j_gene: TRBJ2-7

CDR3aa: CASARLQSSYNSPLHF
v_gene: TRBV6-2/TRBV6-3
j_gene: TRBJ1-6

CDR3aa: CATSPGGPDSEQFF
v_gene: TRBV24-1
j_gene: TRBJ2-1

CDR3aa: CASSLDGRAPETQYF
v_gene: TRBV7-2
j_gene: TRBJ2-5

CDR3aa: CASSMPGHSYEQYF
v_gene: TRBV6-1
j_gene: TRBJ2-7

CDR3aa: CASSFAGSSRGRKYEQYF
v_gene: TRBV12-3/TRBV12-4
j_gene: TRBJ2-7

CDR3aa: CASSLAVQGPGELFF
v_gene: TRBV5-1
j_gene: TRBJ2-2

CDR3aa: CASSLEGQRNQPQHF
v_gene: TRBV7-2
j_gene: TRBJ1-5

CDR3aa: CATQGPGAGFLRQYF
v_gene: TRBV6-1
j_gene: TRBJ2-7

CDR3aa: CASSLWTGDQPQHF
v_gene: TRBV5-5
j_gene: TRBJ1-5

CDR3aa: CASSLTSGSRTGELFF
v_gene: TRBV5-6
j_gene: TRBJ2-2

CDR3aa: CASSRRRDRVNEQYF
v_gene: TRBV6-2/TRBV6-3
j_gene: TRBJ2-7

CDR3aa: CASSRGLGLYNEQFF
v_gene: TRBV7-6
j_gene: TRBJ2-1

CDR3aa: CASSLGGRNSNQPQHF
v_gene: TRBV12-3/TRBV12-4
j_gene: TRBJ1-5

CDR3aa: CASSLTPGLAAEQFF
v_gene: TRBV13
j_gene: TRBJ2-1

CDR3aa: CASSLGEPETQYF
v_gene: TRBV7-2
j_gene: TRBJ2-5

CDR3aa: CASSPGSNADTQYF
v_gene: TRBV7-3
j_gene: TRBJ2-3

CDR3aa: CASSLRRVEVDTQYF
v_gene: TRBV5-6
j_gene: TRBJ2-3